Listed below are T cell receptor beta chains from one sample, sequenced in a study of blood T cell repertoires in COVID-19. Some clones are missing from TCRdb's copy, which holds only in-frame ones; the method was immunoSEQ multiplex PCR. The repertoire holds over 200,000 clones, with approximately 80% as singletons. Source material: PBMCs or T cells enriched from blood (not recorded which). The receptors stem from a man between 60 and 75 years old who had recovered from COVID-19. CDR3s include the opening cysteine and the closing phenylalanine or tryptophan. The order of the fields is J gene, V gene, clone size, D gene, CDR3 protein, CDR3 DNA. A D gene is named only where the DNA matches it firmly. Where a row states a size, it is once, few, many or the class of an expanded clone; other rows omit it.

j_call: TRBJ1-4; v_call: TRBV18; clone_size: NA; d_call: NA; cdr3_aa: CASSPFSSENEKLFF; cdr3_nt: TGTGCCAGCTCACCATTTTCTTCGGAGAATGAAAAACTGTTTTTT
j_call: TRBJ1-4; v_call: TRBV19; clone_size: NA; d_call: NA; cdr3_aa: CASGGGGEKLFF; cdr3_nt: TGTGCCAGCGGCGGGGGGGGTGAAAAACTGTTTTTT
j_call: TRBJ1-5; v_call: TRBV7-9; clone_size: NA; d_call: NA; cdr3_aa: CASSLALTADQPQHF; cdr3_nt: TGTGCCAGCAGCTTAGCGTTGACAGCAGATCAGCCCCAGCATTTT
j_call: TRBJ1-1; v_call: TRBV20-1; clone_size: NA; d_call: NA; cdr3_aa: CSAQNREKAFF; cdr3_nt: TGCAGTGCCCAAAACCGGGAGAAAGCTTTCTTT
j_call: TRBJ2-5; v_call: TRBV5-1; clone_size: few; d_call: TRBD1; cdr3_aa: CASSGTGEARETQYF; cdr3_nt: TGCGCCAGCAGCGGGACAGGGGAAGCCCGGGAGACCCAGTACTTC
j_call: TRBJ2-3; v_call: TRBV12-5; clone_size: NA; d_call: TRBD2; cdr3_aa: CASALGLAGSSTDTQYF; cdr3_nt: TGTGCTAGTGCCCTCGGACTAGCGGGGTCTAGCACAGATACGCAGTATTTT
j_call: TRBJ2-5; v_call: TRBV11-3; clone_size: NA; d_call: TRBD1; cdr3_aa: CASSRTGAEETQYF; cdr3_nt: TGTGCCAGCAGCCGGACAGGGGCTGAAGAGACCCAGTACTTC
j_call: TRBJ1-5; v_call: TRBV7-8; clone_size: NA; d_call: NA; cdr3_aa: CASSLEGRVGQPQHF; cdr3_nt: TGTGCCAGCAGCTTAGAGGGCAGGGTGGGTCAGCCCCAGCATTTT
j_call: TRBJ2-2; v_call: TRBV5-4; clone_size: few; d_call: NA; cdr3_aa: CASSFGQYTGELFF; cdr3_nt: TGTGCCAGCAGCTTTGGACAGTACACCGGGGAGCTGTTTTTT
j_call: TRBJ2-3; v_call: TRBV18; clone_size: NA; d_call: NA; cdr3_aa: CASSRSAGLTDTQYF; cdr3_nt: TGTGCCAGCTCACGATCCGCAGGGCTCACAGATACGCAGTATTTT